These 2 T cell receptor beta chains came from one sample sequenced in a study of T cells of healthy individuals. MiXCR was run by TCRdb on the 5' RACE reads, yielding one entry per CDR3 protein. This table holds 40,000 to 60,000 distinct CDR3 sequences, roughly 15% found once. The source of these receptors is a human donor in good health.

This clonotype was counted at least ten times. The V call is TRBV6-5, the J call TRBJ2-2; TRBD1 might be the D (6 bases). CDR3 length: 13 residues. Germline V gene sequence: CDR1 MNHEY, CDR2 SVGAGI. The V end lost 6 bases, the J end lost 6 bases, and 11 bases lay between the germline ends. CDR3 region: CASSHREAGELFF. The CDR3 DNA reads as TGTGCCAGCAGCCACAGGGAAGCCGGGGAGCTGTTTTTT.

The CDR3 protein is CASSSQANEQFF. The CDR3 nucleotides read TGCGCCAGCAGCTCACAGGCCAATGAGCAGTTCTTC. This chain uses TRBV5-1 with TRBJ2-1; D perhaps matches TRBD1 (5 bases). Trimming removed 3 bases from V and 6 bases from J, with 7 bases in between. The CDR3 loop spans 12 amino acids. CDR1 is SGHRS and CDR2 is YFSETQ in the germline V gene.